This T cell receptor beta chain is from a study of T cell repertoires in cytomegalovirus infection (dated by TCRdb to the late 2010s). Background for the entire study: The peptide stimulations were aimed at well-studied HLA-B-restricted epitopes as well as recently identified HLA-C-restricted CMV epitopes, whose presentation resists viral immunomodulation. The HLA type of each donor mattered for the analysis, because public TCR beta signatures pointed to carriage of CMV infection along with the matching HLA type. Broader findings and caveats from the paper: In both this cohort and an independent roughly 330-donor cohort, the cumulative frequency of public TCR beta family members distinguished carriers of CMV infection plus the relevant HLA type. In the ex vivo response, HLA-C-restricted CMV-specific TCR beta clonotypes were dominant, and in two of eight donors the single most frequent clonotype came from this HLA-C-restricted group.

The treatment or condition label corresponds to: in vitro stimulation with specific CMV peptide epitopes to enrich CMV-specific T cells. This clonotype came up a few times. What this receptor recognizes is not known. Base-call qualities are not available, and no considerably larger clone is one nucleotide away. The CDR3 numbers 16 residues from cysteine through phenylalanine. The DNA shown is the 48-base CDR3, in frame from base 1. CDR1 and CDR2, per the germline V gene, are SGHVS and FQNEAQ. The junction shows trimming of 6 bases on V and 3 bases on J, and the gene matches do not reach 6 bases of it. Sequencing instrument: Illumina HiSeq 1500. TCRdb handled the public reads itself, with Q25 trimming in fastp and clone calling in MiXCR, and kept productive beta chains. When rows share a CDR3 protein, they turn into one entry using the most common DNA and genes. This sample gives some 150,000 distinct CDR3 sequences in total; 32% of them show up just once. 52% of the sample belongs to the ten largest clones.

The V and J genes are TRBV7-8 and TRBJ2-3, and 13 junction bases match TRBD2. The sequences come from CD8+ T cells from cultured PBMCs, collected from culture after CMV antigen stimulation. The TCR was taken from a human donor in good health (CMV status not recorded). Some clones in this sample may be carry-over from other donors' samples. CDR3 region: CASSLLAGGKTDTQYF. At the DNA level, the sequence is TGTGCCAGCAGTCTACTAGCGGGGGGGAAAACAGATACGCAGTATTTT.